This record covers a single T cell receptor (beta chain). This clonotype came up a few times. The specificity of this receptor is unknown. No clone much larger than this one lies a single base away; base qualities are absent. Libraries came from PCR. The reads were generated on an Illumina MiSeq. Total RNA was purified with the Qiagen AllPrep DNA/RNA kit. Before any analysis, reads coming from multiple sequencing runs of the same library were combined into one pool. The source study handled its data this way. Only reads with exact TCR constant sequence were kept, trimmed to 150 nt, and grouped by their 12-nt molecular barcodes. Reads inside each barcode group were sub-clustered using a 15% Levenshtein threshold, and a quality-weighted consensus sequence was constructed for each RNA molecule. Non-functional sequences were excluded, and lower-count sequences lying one edit away from another sequence were also excluded. Based on a fit of two negative binomial distributions, barcode sub-clusters having less than 20% of the maximum read count were discarded. TCRdb's own reprocessing of the public reads used fastp at Q25 and MiXCR and kept productive beta chains. Entries are consolidated by CDR3 protein sequence, retaining the most common genes and DNA. The authors' filters were not applied to this entry. Counted in this sample were about 39,000 distinct CDR3 sequences; less than 20% of them appeared once. The top ten clones comprise 6.5% to 8% of the sample.

This entry belongs to a study of molecular identifiers for immune sequencing clone quantification (dated 2018 in TCRdb). Concerning the study at large: For a replicate experiment, RNA from approximately 20,000 or 100,000 naive CD8 T cells was divided into five aliquots, of which four were sequenced. The study was a methods study using CD8 T cells to benchmark molecular-identifier clustering-based TCR repertoire sequencing (MIDCIRS) and TCR RNA copy counting.

Study-wide findings and limitations: In CMV-specific effector cells, over 99% of molecules were held by clones above 20 RNA copies, whereas under 1% of molecules were held by such clones in naive cells. Modeling estimated approximately 3 recovered TCR RNA copies per cell, compared with 9.5 to 10 by digital PCR, which implies about 30% capture efficiency. The sizes of highly expanded clones could end up underestimated when identical TCR molecules share a barcode. Spiked-in Jurkat TCR RNA equivalent to a single cell was reported to be detectable even among more than 900,000 naive CD8 T cells. When barcode sub-clustering was not used, chimeric consensus sequences inflated TCR diversity, with chimeras reaching as high as 47%.

On a BD FACSAria II, naive CD8 T cells were FACS-sorted as CD8+CD4-CCR7+CD45RA+ and collected into RLT Plus buffer. To compare sensitivity, a portion of naive CD8 T cell RNA was divided equally between MIDCIRS and a Smart-seq2-style 5'RACE protocol. Enrichment of CD8 T cells was performed with RosetteSep CD8+ T Cell Enrichment Cocktail and Ficoll-Paque, after which ACK red cell lysis was carried out. CDR1 and CDR2, looked up from the germline V gene (reference sequence), are SGHKS and YYEKEE. Trimming removed 0 bases from V and 6 bases from J, leaving 0 bases between the germline ends. The CDR3, cysteine through phenylalanine, is 11 amino acids long. Kept here is only the CDR3 DNA, which spans 33 bases and is read in frame from base 1.

The sample was naive CD8+ T cells from blood, with Jurkat cell RNA spiked in. Taken with the paper, the label for cell subset or site translates to: FACS-sorted CD8+CD4-CCR7+CD45RA+ naive T cells. The sequence was collected from a human donor in good health. Some libraries in this study had Jurkat cell RNA spiked in. Rearrangement joined TRBV5-5 to TRBJ1-4, with the D gene not clear enough to name. The CDR3 reads as follows: CASSLDEKLFF. The sequence in DNA is TGTGCCAGCAGCTTGGATGAAAAACTGTTTTTT.